The 8 T cell receptor beta chains reported below all come from one sample, sequenced in a study of T cells after yellow fever vaccination. Using its own MiXCR run on the 5' RACE reads, TCRdb lists one record per CDR3 protein. Among approximately 96,000 distinct CDR3 sequences listed, around 9.8% were seen once. Sample: CD8+ T cells not binding an NS4B(214-222) dextramer, sorted from PBMCs, taken more than 13 days after the first yellow fever vaccination. These receptors all stem from a man between 18 and 35 years old who received the YFV17D yellow fever vaccine.

The V call is TRBV6-1, the J call TRBJ2-5; the match to TRBD2 covers 9 bases. The length of the CDR3 is 15 residues. Looked up from germline, CDR1 is MNHNS and CDR2 is SASEGT. V lost 7 bases to trimming and J lost 8 bases; unmatched junction nucleotides: 14. CDR3 nucleotides: TGTGCCAGCACGGGGCTAGCGGGGACCGAGGGAACCCAGTACTTC. This gives the protein CASTGLAGTEGTQYF.

The rearrangement uses TRBV11-2 and TRBJ2-2; D is unclear. The V end lost 5 bases, the J end lost 0 bases, and 4 bases lay between the germline ends. Germline V gene data show CDR1 as SGHAT and CDR2 as FQNNGV. This CDR3 spans 13 amino acids. CDR3 sequence (DNA): TGTGCCAGCAGCCCCCCGAACACCGGGGAGCTGTTTTTT. Translation: CASSPPNTGELFF.

V gene TRBV30 combines with J gene TRBJ2-1; 7 bases line up with TRBD2. V lost 0 bases to trimming and J lost 8 bases; unmatched junction nucleotides: 7. Germline V gene sequence: CDR1 GTSNPN, CDR2 SVGIG (reference sequence). The CDR3 is 14 residues long. The CDR3 region is CAWSVMAGVDEQFF. CDR3 coding DNA: TGTGCCTGGAGTGTAATGGCGGGGGTCGATGAGCAGTTCTTC.

This clonotype was seen only a few times. The chain is built from TRBV12-3 or TRBV12-4 and TRBJ2-3; D call uncertain. This CDR3 region has 12 residues. V lost 3 bases to trimming and J lost 7 bases, with 8 bases between them. DNA for the CDR3: TGTGCCAGCAGTTTGGAATTTAATACGCAGTATTTT. It encodes CASSLEFNTQYF.

The chain is built from TRBV4-1 and TRBJ2-2; the match to TRBD2 covers 10 bases. Looked up from germline, CDR1 is MGHRA and CDR2 is YSYEKL. V was pared by 1 base and J by 4 bases, with 9 bases of the junction left unmatched. The CDR3 runs to 18 residues. The CDR3 DNA reads as TGCGCCAGCAGCCAAGGCCCTGGCCTAGCGGGGGCCACCGGGGAGCTGTTTTTT. Protein sequence: CASSQGPGLAGATGELFF.

This clonotype was seen a handful of times. This rearrangement joins TRBV5-1 to TRBJ2-3; D tentatively reads TRBD1 or TRBD2 (7 bases each). Deletions cut 3 bases from V and 4 bases from J, with 15 bases between. This CDR3 contains 15 residues. Germline V gene data show CDR1 as SGHRS and CDR2 as YFSETQ. The CDR3 DNA reads TGCGCCAGCAGCTACGCACAGGGGAGGGCAGATACGCAGTATTTT. Encoded protein: CASSYAQGRADTQYF.

V gene TRBV5-1 combines with J gene TRBJ2-2, with 8 nucleotides matching TRBD1. Germline-derived CDR1 and CDR2 are SGHRS and YFSETQ. Trimming cost V 3 bases and J 3 bases; bases outside gene matches: 4. CDR3 size: 15 residues. The CDR3 region has the DNA TGCGCCAGCAGCTCTGACAGGGGAGACACCGGGGAGCTGTTTTTT. Protein: CASSSDRGDTGELFF. The variable domain in full, with the rest retrieved from reference TRBV5-1 and TRBJ2-2, is KAGVTQTPRYLIKTRGQQVTLSCSPISGHRSVSWYQQTPGQGLQFLFEYFSETQRNKGNFPGRFSGRQFSNSRSEMNVSTLELGDSALYLCASSSDRGDTGELFFGEGSRLTVL.

There are a few counts of this clonotype. The genes are TRBV6-5 and TRBJ2-5, with TRBD1 identical over 11 bases. V lost 4 bases, J lost 4 bases, and 8 bases stayed unmatched. The germline V gene encodes CDR1 MNHEY and CDR2 SVGAGI. There are 16 residues in the CDR3. DNA for the CDR3: TGTGCCAGCAGTTCAAGGGACAGGGGGAGGGGAGAGACCCAGTACTTC. Amino acids: CASSSRDRGRGETQYF.